The present entry profiles one T cell receptor (beta chain) with its context. Its antigen is unknown. The data stem from a study of T cell responses to AZD1222 COVID-19 vaccine. Study observations and caveats: CD4 TCRs linked to vaccination spanned spike, dominating at 160-218 and 743-854. Repertoire collection took place solely once the T cell response had peaked.

This CDR3 contains 14 residues. CDR1 is MRHNA and CDR2 is SNTAGT in the germline V gene. The V end was cut by 8 bases, the J end by 7 bases, with 17 bases between. TCRdb keeps only in-frame clones here, not all; method: immunoSEQ multiplex PCR. The data contain 100,000 to 120,000 clones, around 85% of them singletons. V usage is TRBV6-4 and J usage is TRBJ2-2; D is possibly TRBD2 (5 bases). The sequencing used peripheral blood, collected on day 0 of AZD1222 vaccination. The receptor comes from an adult in good health. DNA of the CDR3: TGTGCCAGCGAATGGTTGGGGAGAAGCGGGGAGCTGTTTTTT. Translating gives CASEWLGRSGELFF.